Following are 30 T cell receptor beta chains from one sample sequenced in a study of blood T cell repertoires in COVID-19. Only in-frame clones appear in the TCRdb table, and some are missing; sequencing was by immunoSEQ multiplex PCR. The sample contains approximately 41,000 clones, around 81% of which appear only once. The sequencing sample was made of peripheral blood. These receptors were collected from a woman aged 80 or over with acute or convalescent COVID-19.

The chain is built from TRBV9 and TRBJ2-5; 9 positions agree with TRBD1. The CDR3 has 14 residues. Per the germline V gene, CDR1 is SGDLS and CDR2 is YYNGEE. V dropped 2 bases and J dropped 4; count of bases not matched to a gene: 3. This CDR3 is CASSVTGGRETQYF. CDR3 bases: TGTGCCAGCAGCGTTACAGGGGGCCGAGAGACCCAGTACTTC.

The rearrangement links TRBV30 to TRBJ2-1; 9 nucleotides agree with TRBD2. Germline V lookup: CDR1 GTSNPN, CDR2 SVGIG (reference sequence). The CDR3 is 13 amino acids. The trim removed 3 bases at V and 6 bases at J, leaving 3 bases unmatched. CDR3 nucleotides: TGTGCCTGGAGGGCTAGCGGGGTCAATGAGCAGTTCTTC. This translates into CAWRASGVNEQFF. The variable domain in full, completed from reference TRBV30 and TRBJ2-1, reads SQTIHQWPATLVQPVGSPLSLECTVEGTSNPNLYWYRQAAGRGLQLLFYSVGIGQISSEVPQNLSASRPQDRQFILSSKKLLLSDSGFYLCAWRASGVNEQFFGPGTRLTVL.

This chain uses TRBV11-3 with TRBJ2-7; D unclear. Germline V CDR1 and CDR2: SGHNT, YENEEA. V was shortened by 5 bases and J by 3 bases, with 5 bases between the two germline ends. The CDR3 contains 11 residues. The CDR3 protein is CASSTSYEQYF. The CDR3 DNA is TGTGCCAGCAGCACGAGCTACGAGCAGTACTTC.

V is TRBV15 and J is TRBJ1-3, with 7 bases identical to TRBD1. The CDR3 consists of 16 residues. Germline lookup yields CDR1 LNHNV and CDR2 YYDKDF (reference sequence). The ends lost 3 bases at V and 3 bases at J; junction bases unmatched: 8. CDR3 in DNA: TGTGCCACCAGCAGGTCTAAGGGGGCCGATGGAAACACCATATATTTT. It specifies CATSRSKGADGNTIYF.

This rearrangement joins TRBV11-2 to TRBJ2-5; 8 nucleotides match TRBD1. Germline CDR1 reads SGHAT; CDR2 reads FQNNGV. The ends lost 1 base at V and 2 bases at J; junction bases unmatched: 6. The CDR3 totals 16 residues. This chain's CDR3 is CASSLGKGQGQETQYF. The CDR3 region has the DNA TGTGCCAGCAGCTTAGGTAAAGGACAGGGACAAGAGACCCAGTACTTC.

V is TRBV5-1 and J is TRBJ1-1; 7 nucleotides agree with TRBD1. Germline CDR1 is SGHRS and CDR2 is YFSETQ. The trim removed 4 bases at V and 1 base at J, leaving 4 bases unmatched. The length of the CDR3 is 14 residues. CDR3 sequence: CASSRDSANTEAFF. The CDR3 DNA reads TGCGCCAGCAGCCGGGACAGTGCGAACACTGAAGCTTTCTTT. Full variable domain (missing parts from reference TRBV5-1 and TRBJ1-1): KAGVTQTPRYLIKTRGQQVTLSCSPISGHRSVSWYQQTPGQGLQFLFEYFSETQRNKGNFPGRFSGRQFSNSRSEMNVSTLELGDSALYLCASSRDSANTEAFFGQGTRLTVV.

This chain's CDR3 is CASSKRQAYEQYF. CDR3 nucleotides: TGTGCCAGCAGCAAAAGACAGGCCTACGAGCAGTACTTC. The chain links TRBV5-8 to TRBJ2-7, with D possibly being TRBD1 (6 bases). Trimming shortened V by 4 bases and J by 2 bases, and 10 bases separated the two germline ends. Germline lookup yields CDR1 SGHTS and CDR2 YDEGEE. The CDR3 totals 13 residues.

This clone appeared a few times. CDR3 sequence (DNA): TGTGCCAGCAGCTTAGGACTAGGGGGCACAGATACGCAGTATTTT. Translation: CASSLGLGGTDTQYF. The chain joins TRBV5-4 to TRBJ2-3; TRBD2 aligns across 7 bases. V lost 2 bases to trimming and J lost 1 base; unmatched junction nucleotides: 4. Germline CDR1 SGHNT, CDR2 YYREEE (reference sequence). This CDR3 region has 15 residues.

A single count supports this clone. V and J are TRBV2 and TRBJ1-6; TRBD1 is a possible D gene (5 bases). Germline V gene data show CDR1 as SNHLY and CDR2 as FYNNEI. Trimming shortened V by 8 bases and J by 5 bases, and 10 bases separated the two germline ends. This CDR3 has 13 residues. This chain's CDR3 is CASGRGNNSPLHF. In nucleotides, the CDR3 is TGTGCCAGCGGTCGGGGGAATAATTCACCCCTCCACTTT.

The rearrangement uses TRBV2 and TRBJ1-2, with 7 positions matching TRBD1. Germline CDR1 is SNHLY and CDR2 is FYNNEI. The CDR3 runs 14 residues. V was pared by 6 bases and J by 7 bases, with 11 bases of the junction left unmatched. In DNA form, the CDR3 reads TGTGCCAGCAGGGCCCGGGACAGACTTCCTGGCTACACCTTC. Amino acid sequence: CASRARDRLPGYTF.

This clone was observed a single time. The chain uses TRBV19 and TRBJ2-2; D is unclear. Germline V gene sequence: CDR1 LNHDA, CDR2 SQIVND (reference sequence). This CDR3 is 15 amino acids long. V lost 1 base and J lost 1, with 7 bases in between. CDR3 DNA: TGTGCCAGTAGTATAGTGACACTGAACACCGGGGAGCTGTTTTTT. This encodes CASSIVTLNTGELFF.

This clone occurred a few times. V is TRBV27 and J is TRBJ2-7; 7 bases match TRBD1. CDR3 length: 14 residues. V dropped 5 bases and J dropped 5; count of bases not matched to a gene: 9. Germline CDR1 is MNHEY and CDR2 is SMNVEV (reference sequence). This chain's CDR3 is CASSRDRAVNEQYF. As DNA, the CDR3 is TGTGCCAGCAGTAGAGACAGGGCTGTAAACGAGCAGTACTTC.

The V gene is TRBV7-2, the J gene TRBJ1-3; weak D call: TRBD1 (6 bases). Deletions cut 5 bases from V and 4 bases from J, with 15 bases between. The CDR3 consists of 15 residues. Germline V gene sequence: CDR1 SGHTA, CDR2 FQGNSA. The CDR3 DNA follows: TGTGCCAGCAGCACTCTGACAGGTGCCGGAAACACCATATATTTT. Protein product: CASSTLTGAGNTIYF.

This clone was counted a few times. This chain links TRBV11-2 with TRBJ2-7; D may be TRBD1 (5 bases). The germline gives CDR1 SGHAT, CDR2 FQNNGV. The V gene lost 5 bases and the J gene lost 5 bases, with 16 bases spanning the gap. The CDR3 is 14 residues long. The CDR3, as DNA: TGTGCCAGCAGCGTATCGGGTCTCAGGGACGAGCAGTACTTC. Translated, it gives CASSVSGLRDEQYF.

This chain connects TRBV4-1 to TRBJ1-4; 7 bases are shared with TRBD1. J gave up 0 bases and V 2 bases, and 6 bases lay outside the gene matches. Germline V CDR1 and CDR2: MGHRA, YSYEKL. The CDR3 sequence is 17 residues long. DNA for the CDR3: TGCGCCAGCAGCCAACCCGGGACAGATACAACTAATGAAAAACTGTTTTTT. It encodes CASSQPGTDTTNEKLFF.

The chain carries TRBV7-9 and TRBJ2-2, with 7 bases matching TRBD2. The V segment lost 1 base and the J segment 6 bases; nucleotides outside the gene matches: 2. Germline-derived CDR1 and CDR2 are SEHNR and FQNEAQ (reference sequence). The CDR3 consists of 14 residues. The CDR3 region is CASSLGLAAGELFF. For the CDR3, the DNA is TGTGCCAGCAGCTTAGGACTAGCTGCCGGGGAGCTGTTTTTT.

The V call is TRBV11-3, the J call TRBJ1-6; weak D call: TRBD1 (6 bases). The CDR3 is 15 amino acids. Per the germline V gene, CDR1 is SGHNT and CDR2 is YENEEA. Trimming took off 5 bases at V and 5 bases at J, with 13 bases between the two ends. The CDR3 loop reads CASSRGDRNNSPLHF. The CDR3 bases are TGTGCCAGCAGCCGTGGTGACAGGAATAATTCACCCCTCCACTTT.

The chain combines TRBV3-1 (or the pseudogene TRBV3-2) with TRBJ2-1; D is undetermined. V lost 5 bases, J lost 5 bases, and 22 bases lay in between. This CDR3 is built from 17 residues. The germline CDR1 and CDR2 sequences are LGHDT and YNNKEL (reference sequence). CDR3: CASSDVGPFHSDNEQFF. As DNA, the CDR3 is TGTGCCAGCAGCGATGTCGGTCCATTCCATTCCGACAATGAGCAGTTCTTC.

The rearrangement joins TRBV30 to TRBJ1-6; D gene ambiguous. Germline lookup yields CDR1 GTSNPN and CDR2 SVGIG (reference sequence). Trimming removed 3 bases at V and 7 bases at J, with 16 bases between. The CDR3 has 15 amino acids. The CDR3 nucleotides are TGTGCCTGGAGGCCCCCGGTGAATTGGAATTCACCCCTCCACTTT. Its translation is CAWRPPVNWNSPLHF.

V is TRBV5-1 and J is TRBJ1-4, with TRBD1 matching 9 bases. V gave up 2 bases and J gave up 4 bases; unmatched junction bases: 12. The germline CDR1 and CDR2 sequences are SGHRS and YFSETQ. CDR3 length: 18 amino acids. The CDR3 nucleotides read TGCGCCAGCAGCTTACAAACTACAGGGGGCGCCGTTAATGAAAAACTGTTTTTT. Its protein product is CASSLQTTGGAVNEKLFF. The whole variable domain, filled in from reference TRBV5-1 and TRBJ1-4, reads KAGVTQTPRYLIKTRGQQVTLSCSPISGHRSVSWYQQTPGQGLQFLFEYFSETQRNKGNFPGRFSGRQFSNSRSEMNVSTLELGDSALYLCASSLQTTGGAVNEKLFFGSGTQLSVL.

The DNA of the CDR3 is TGTGCCAGCACCCTCACCGGGGAGCTGTTTTTT. Its protein is CASTLTGELFF. The chain links TRBV7-9 to TRBJ2-2; D is unresolved. CDR1 and CDR2 (germline): SEHNR, FQNEAQ (reference sequence). CDR3 size: 11 residues. Trimming took 7 bases from V and 4 from J, leaving 4 bases between them.

The J gene is TRBJ2-7, the V gene TRBV19; TRBD2 matches at 9 bases. Germline CDR1 and CDR2: LNHDA and SQIVND (reference sequence). The CDR3 spans 14 residues. The ends lost 5 bases at V and 4 bases at J; junction bases unmatched: 6. CDR3 loop: CASSRDSGRYEQYF. In DNA, the CDR3 is TGTGCCAGTAGTCGGGACAGCGGGAGGTACGAGCAGTACTTC.

The chain has TRBV4-3 and TRBJ2-2, with a tentative D call TRBD2 (6 bases). V lost 2 bases and J 2 bases, leaving 12 bases between the germline ends. Germline V gene sequence: CDR1 LGHNA, CDR2 YSLEER. This CDR3 has 16 amino acids. CDR3 sequence (DNA): TGCGCCAGCAGCCAACAACCCGGGACTAACACCGGGGAGCTGTTTTTT. Translated, it gives CASSQQPGTNTGELFF.

To note about this clone: The same CDR3 also results from other DNA sequences found in this sample. This rearrangement joins TRBV7-2 to TRBJ1-1; D is ambiguous. CDR1 and CDR2 from the germline V gene are SGHTA and FQGNSA. Trimming left V 3 bases short and J 3 bases short, with 5 bases between. The CDR3 totals 12 residues. The CDR3 DNA sequence: TGTGCCAGCAGCTTTTCCTACACTGAAGCTTTCTTT. Translated: CASSFSYTEAFF.

The CDR3 region is CASSEGAGARNTIYF. The CDR3 region has the DNA TGTGCCAGCAGTGAGGGAGCGGGGGCACGAAACACCATATATTTT. This chain joins TRBV2 and TRBJ1-3, with D perhaps matching TRBD1 (6 bases). Germline V gives CDR1 SNHLY, CDR2 FYNNEI. Trimming pared 3 bases from V and 5 bases from J, leaving 14 bases between. This CDR3 comprises 15 residues.

This clone was seen just once. This sequence joins TRBV5-1 and TRBJ2-1; 9 bases line up with TRBD2. V shed 7 bases and J 5 bases; nucleotides not matched to a gene: 10. The CDR3 extends over 15 amino acids. The germline V gene has CDR1 SGHRS and CDR2 YFSETQ. Here the CDR3 reads CASAILAGGDNEQFF. CDR3 bases: TGCGCCAGCGCAATACTAGCGGGCGGTGACAATGAGCAGTTCTTC.

The genes are TRBV6-1 and TRBJ2-5, with D unclear. V was shortened by 2 bases and J by 5 bases, with 12 bases between the two germline ends. The length of the CDR3 is 14 residues. From germline, CDR1 is MNHNS and CDR2 SASEGT. Here the CDR3 reads CASSEKTSRETQYF. DNA for the CDR3: TGTGCCAGCAGTGAAAAGACCTCCAGGGAGACCCAGTACTTC.

The V call is TRBV6-1, the J call TRBJ1-6; 12 bases agree with TRBD1. Losses at the gene ends were 2 bases for V and 11 bases for J; bases not matched to a gene: 10. CDR1 MNHNS and CDR2 SASEGT come from the germline V gene. The CDR3 runs to 17 residues. CDR3 loop: CASSELAGQGAQTPLHF. The DNA of the CDR3 is TGTGCCAGCAGTGAATTGGCGGGACAGGGGGCGCAAACACCCCTCCACTTT.

V gene TRBV11-2 combines with J gene TRBJ1-6, with 10 bases that match TRBD1. Germline trimming cut 8 bases from V and 7 bases from J; bases unmatched to any gene: 8. The CDR3 sequence is 15 residues long. Per the germline V gene, CDR1 is SGHAT and CDR2 is FQNNGV. CDR3 region: CASRGQGGQNSPLHF. DNA of the CDR3: TGTGCCAGCCGCGGACAGGGGGGTCAGAATTCACCCCTCCACTTT. The whole variable domain, filled in from reference TRBV11-2 and TRBJ1-6, reads EAGVAQSPRYKIIEKRQSVAFWCNPISGHATLYWYQQILGQGPKLLIQFQNNGVVDDSQLPKDRFSAERLKGVDSTLKIQPAKLEDSAVYLCASRGQGGQNSPLHFGNGTRLTVT.

This clone was counted once. The J gene is TRBJ1-1, the V gene TRBV5-1; 10 nucleotides match TRBD1. In germline, CDR1 is SGHRS, CDR2 YFSETQ. Trimming at V came to 4 bases and at J to 11 bases, leaving 11 bases not matched to a gene. The CDR3 has 14 amino acids. CDR3 nucleotides: TGCGCCAGCAGCGAGATGGACAGGGGGAGTGAGGCTTTCTTT. Its translation is CASSEMDRGSEAFF.